Below are 21 T cell receptor beta chains sequenced from a single sample in a study of blood T cell repertoires in COVID-19. Measured with immunoSEQ multiplex PCR; TCRdb has only the in-frame clones, and not every one. The sample consists of 250,000 to 350,000 clones, 70% to 90% of them appearing once. Sequenced input: peripheral blood. These receptor sequences come from a woman aged 25 to 39 with active or convalescent COVID-19.

The chain recombines TRBV30 with TRBJ1-1, with TRBD1 identical over 11 bases. The V gene end was trimmed by 3 bases and the J gene end by 5 bases; junction bases not matched to a gene: 11. Germline V gene lookup returns CDR1 GTSNPN and CDR2 SVGIG (reference sequence). The CDR3 covers 16 residues. CDR3 bases: TGTGCCTGGAGCAACTCAAGGACAGGGGGCTGGACTGAAGCTTTCTTT. Residues: CAWSNSRTGGWTEAFF.

The chain is built from TRBV6-4 and TRBJ2-3; 11 nucleotides line up with TRBD1. Unmatched junction bases numbered 5, after V lost 3 bases and J lost 3 bases. The CDR3 extends over 16 amino acids. The germline gives CDR1 MRHNA, CDR2 SNTAGT. The CDR3 sequence: CASSETGTGGTDTQYF. The DNA of the CDR3 is TGTGCCAGCAGTGAAACTGGGACAGGGGGAACAGATACGCAGTATTTT.

In nucleotides, the CDR3 is TGTGCCAGCGGTTTACAGGGTTCCGGCCAGCCCCAGCATTTT. Translating it yields CASGLQGSGQPQHF. This chain joins TRBV7-2 and TRBJ1-5; tentative D call: TRBD1 (6 bases). V lost 8 bases and J lost 7, with 18 bases in between. There are 14 residues in the CDR3. Germline V gene lookup returns CDR1 SGHTA and CDR2 FQGNSA.

The chain couples TRBV30 to TRBJ2-2; 10 bases align to TRBD1. From germline, CDR1 is GTSNPN and CDR2 SVGIG (reference sequence). The CDR3 length is 14 residues. The V and J ends lost 3 bases and 4 bases, in that order; junction bases with no gene match: 2. The DNA of the CDR3 is TGTGCCTGGAGGGGACAGGGGAGCACCGGGGAGCTGTTTTTT. It is translated as CAWRGQGSTGELFF.

V gene TRBV29-1 combines with J gene TRBJ1-4; 7 nucleotides match TRBD1. CDR1 and CDR2 from the germline V gene are SQVTM and ANQGSEA. The CDR3 contains 14 residues. V lost 4 bases to trimming and J lost 6 bases; unmatched junction nucleotides: 8. The CDR3: CSVVTGTADEKLFF. As DNA, the CDR3 is TGCAGCGTTGTTACCGGGACAGCCGATGAAAAACTGTTTTTT.

J is TRBJ2-3 and V is TRBV2; TRBD2 is a possible D gene (6 bases). V shed 6 bases and J shed 0 bases, with 13 bases lying between them. Germline V gene lookup returns CDR1 SNHLY and CDR2 FYNNEI. This CDR3 region has 15 residues. The CDR3 DNA is TGTGCCAGCAGGGGAGACGGGAGTAGCACAGATACGCAGTATTTT. Amino acid sequence: CASRGDGSSTDTQYF.

V usage is TRBV5-1 and J usage is TRBJ1-2; no firm D call. The V gene lost 2 bases and the J gene lost 4 bases, with 12 bases spanning the gap. Germline CDR1 is SGHRS and CDR2 is YFSETQ. This CDR3 is built from 14 residues. As DNA, the CDR3 is TGCGCCAGCAGCTTCCCGGGGATTGGCTATGGCTACACCTTC. This codes for CASSFPGIGYGYTF.

This clone was seen a handful of times. This rearrangement joins TRBV19 to TRBJ1-2; D is unresolved. Germline CDR1 reads LNHDA; CDR2 reads SQIVND (reference sequence). Trimming removed 7 bases from V and 2 bases from J, with 14 bases in between. The length of the CDR3 is 14 residues. CDR3 region: CASNLWRENYGYTF. The CDR3 bases are TGTGCCAGTAATTTGTGGAGAGAAAACTATGGCTACACCTTC.

The chain employs TRBV5-1 and TRBJ2-6; D may be TRBD1 (7 bases). V shed 4 bases and J shed 1 base, with 15 bases lying between them. There are 17 residues in the CDR3. Germline loops: CDR1 SGHRS, CDR2 YFSETQ. The CDR3 region has the DNA TGCGCCAGCAGCACGACAGGGAGGACTTCTGGGGCCAACGTCCTGACTTTC. This gives the protein CASSTTGRTSGANVLTF.

V and J are TRBV28 and TRBJ1-4; D gene unclear. Germline CDR1 MDHEN, CDR2 SYDVKM. CDR3 length equals 17 residues. The V end lost 2 bases, the J end lost 0 bases, and 13 bases lay between the germline ends. The CDR3 region is CASSLTSFSATNEKLFF. Here the CDR3 DNA reads TGTGCCAGCAGTTTAACCTCATTCAGCGCAACTAATGAAAAACTGTTTTTT.

The count of this clone is one. The V gene is TRBV28, the J gene TRBJ2-3, with TRBD2 matching 8 bases. CDR3 size: 13 residues. CDR1 and CDR2 from the germline V gene are MDHEN and SYDVKM. J lost 5 bases, V lost 5 bases, and 3 bases had no gene match. The CDR3 region has the DNA TGTGCCAGCAGTAGCGGGGGAGGAGATACGCAGTATTTT. Amino acid sequence: CASSSGGGDTQYF.

This rearrangement joins TRBV4-2 to TRBJ2-2; 7 bases match TRBD2. Looked up from germline, CDR1 is LGHNA and CDR2 is YNFKEQ. The CDR3 length is 17 residues. After removal of 0 bases from V and 6 bases from J, the junction contained 10 bases not matched to a gene. The CDR3 loop reads CASSQDRGTTSPGELFF. For the CDR3, the DNA is TGTGCCAGCAGCCAAGATCGGGGGACTACCTCCCCCGGGGAGCTGTTTTTT.

V usage is TRBV27 and J usage is TRBJ2-1; 8 bases align to TRBD1. Germline CDR1 is MNHEY and CDR2 is SMNVEV (reference sequence). J lost 6 bases, V lost 2 bases, and 9 bases had no gene match. The CDR3 consists of 16 residues. The CDR3 protein is CASSLADRERGNEQFF. The CDR3 bases are TGTGCCAGCAGTTTAGCGGACAGGGAAAGGGGCAATGAGCAGTTCTTC.

The chain couples TRBV1 to TRBJ2-1; TRBD2, the table's D call, lacks a check against the DNA. TRBV1 is noted as a pseudogene. The CDR3 has 17 amino acids. CDR3 bases: TGCACCAGCAGCCAAGGAGGGCTAAGCGGGATATACAATGAGCAGTTCTTC. It specifies CTSSQGGLSGIYNEQFF.

The genes are TRBV5-4 and TRBJ2-5; a weak D match, TRBD1 (6 bases). CDR1 is SGHNT and CDR2 is YYREEE in the germline V gene (reference sequence). CDR3 size: 14 residues. Trimming removed 2 bases at V and 4 bases at J, with 12 bases between. Here the CDR3 reads CASSLTGNRETQYF. The CDR3 nucleotides are TGTGCCAGCAGCTTAACAGGGAATCGAGAGACCCAGTACTTC.

The chain couples TRBV6-2 or TRBV6-3 to TRBJ1-6; a weak D match, TRBD1 (6 bases). The CDR3 is 13 residues long. Trimming shortened V by 6 bases and J by 7 bases, and 10 bases separated the two germline ends. Germline V gene lookup returns CDR1 MNHEY and CDR2 SVGEGT. Here the CDR3 DNA reads TGTGCCAGCAGCAAGGACAGAAATTCACCCCTCCACTTT. It yields the protein CASSKDRNSPLHF.

This sequence joins TRBV4-1 and TRBJ1-2; 11 bases line up with TRBD1. Germline lookup yields CDR1 MGHRA and CDR2 YSYEKL. The V gene end was trimmed by 6 bases and the J gene end by 8 bases; junction bases not matched to a gene: 8. The CDR3 has 14 amino acids. CDR3 coding DNA: TGCGCCAGCAGACTAATCGGGACAGGGGGGGGCTACACCTTC. Residues: CASRLIGTGGGYTF.

The rearrangement joins TRBV10-3 to TRBJ1-2; 9 bases align to TRBD1. Germline V gene sequence: CDR1 ENHRY, CDR2 SYGVKD. The CDR3 is made up of 16 amino acids. V trimming: 4 bases; J trimming: 1 base; junction bases outside the gene matches: 7. The CDR3 sequence is CAISGKQGAGNYGYTF. CDR3 DNA sequence: TGTGCCATCAGTGGAAAACAGGGGGCGGGTAACTATGGCTACACCTTC.

The V and J genes are TRBV30 and TRBJ2-3; D gene unclear. Germline loops: CDR1 GTSNPN, CDR2 SVGIG (reference sequence). The CDR3 extends over 12 amino acids. V lost 0 bases and J lost 5, with 6 bases in between. In nucleotides, the CDR3 is TGTGCCTGGAGTGTAGTGAGAGATACGCAGTATTTT. Protein product: CAWSVVRDTQYF.

V gene TRBV7-2 combines with J gene TRBJ2-7; D possibly corresponds to TRBD1 (5 bases). Trimming pared 4 bases from V and 5 bases from J, leaving 9 bases between. The CDR3 spans 12 residues. The germline V gene has CDR1 SGHTA and CDR2 FQGNSA. The CDR3 loop reads CASSWAGNEQYF. The CDR3 DNA sequence: TGTGCCAGCAGCTGGGCAGGGAACGAGCAGTACTTC.

The V and J genes are TRBV11-2 and TRBJ2-1, with TRBD1 matching over 7 bases. The CDR3 has 18 residues. The germline V gene has CDR1 SGHAT and CDR2 FQNNGV. V shed 6 bases, J shed 4 bases, and the junction held 18 bases outside the gene matches. The CDR3: CASSFNLYGTADYNEQFF. The CDR3 DNA follows: TGTGCCAGCAGTTTTAACCTATACGGGACAGCCGATTACAATGAGCAGTTCTTC.